This T cell receptor (beta chain) was sequenced during a study of chemoradiotherapy in HPV16-positive cancers. Across the whole study: A couple of HPV16-positive patients' cells yielded candidate HPV-specific clones and common motifs.

CDR3 size: 17 residues. Between the trimmed V and J ends, which lost 1 base and 4 bases, there was a span of 17 bases. Germline assignment: CDR1 SGHAT and CDR2 FQNNGV. Here immunoSEQ multiplex PCR was the method, and the copy in TCRdb shows in-frame clones only, minus some. The sample shows roughly 820 clones, about 90% of them seen only once. The V gene is TRBV11-2, the J gene TRBJ1-3; tentatively, D is TRBD1 (6 bases). The sequence was obtained from a human donor with HPV-associated anogenital cancer. Sequencing was performed on tumor tissue, taken from a patient who underwent chemoradiotherapy. The CDR3 region is CASSLGITGKSGNTIYF. CDR3 in DNA: TGTGCCAGCAGCTTAGGGATTACAGGGAAGTCCGGAAACACCATATATTTT.